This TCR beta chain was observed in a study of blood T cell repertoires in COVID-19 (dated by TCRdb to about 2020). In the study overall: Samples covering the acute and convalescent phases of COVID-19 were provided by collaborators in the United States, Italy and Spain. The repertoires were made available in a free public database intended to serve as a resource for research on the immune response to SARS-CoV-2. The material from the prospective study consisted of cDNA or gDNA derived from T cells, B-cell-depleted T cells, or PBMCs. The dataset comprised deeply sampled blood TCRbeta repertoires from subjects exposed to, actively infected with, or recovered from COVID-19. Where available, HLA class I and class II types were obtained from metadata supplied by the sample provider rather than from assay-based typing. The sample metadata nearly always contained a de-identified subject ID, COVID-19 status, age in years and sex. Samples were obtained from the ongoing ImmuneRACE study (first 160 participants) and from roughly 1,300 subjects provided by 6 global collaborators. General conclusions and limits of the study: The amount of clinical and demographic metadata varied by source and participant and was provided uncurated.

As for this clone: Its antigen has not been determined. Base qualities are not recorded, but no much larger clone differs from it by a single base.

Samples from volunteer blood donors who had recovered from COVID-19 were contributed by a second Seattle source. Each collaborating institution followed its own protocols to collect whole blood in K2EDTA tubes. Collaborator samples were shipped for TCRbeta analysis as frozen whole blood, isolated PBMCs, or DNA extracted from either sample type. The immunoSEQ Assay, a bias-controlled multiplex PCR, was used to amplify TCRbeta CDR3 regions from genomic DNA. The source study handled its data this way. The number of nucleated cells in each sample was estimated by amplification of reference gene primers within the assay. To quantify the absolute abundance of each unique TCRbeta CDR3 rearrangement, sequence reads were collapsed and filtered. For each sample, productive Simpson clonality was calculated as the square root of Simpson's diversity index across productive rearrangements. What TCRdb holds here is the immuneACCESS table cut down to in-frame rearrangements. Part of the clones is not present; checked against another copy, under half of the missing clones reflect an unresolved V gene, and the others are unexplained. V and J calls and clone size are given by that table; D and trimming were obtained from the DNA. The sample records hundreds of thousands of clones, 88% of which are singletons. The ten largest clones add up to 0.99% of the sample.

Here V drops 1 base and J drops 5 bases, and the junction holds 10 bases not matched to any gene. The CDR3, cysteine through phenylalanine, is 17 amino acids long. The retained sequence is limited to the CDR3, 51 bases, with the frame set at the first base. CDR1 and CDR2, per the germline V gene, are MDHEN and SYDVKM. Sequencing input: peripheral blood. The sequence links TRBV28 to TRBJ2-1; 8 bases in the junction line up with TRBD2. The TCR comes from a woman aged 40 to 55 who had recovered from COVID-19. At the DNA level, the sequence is TGTGCCAGCAGTTTATCGGTCGGGGTAGCGGGGAACAATGAGCAGTTCTTC. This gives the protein CASSLSVGVAGNNEQFF.